Each of the 12 T cell receptor beta chains below was sequenced from the same sample in a study of T cells in pancreatic ductal adenocarcinoma (dated 2017 in TCRdb). The selected pancreatic ductal adenocarcinoma patients had received surgery without neoadjuvant therapy. Library construction relied on the immunoSEQ multiplex PCR assay. TCRdb took over this immuneACCESS table, retaining in-frame rearrangements with V and J assigned. Such tables are incomplete; in checked studies, under half of the missing clones stem from an unresolved V gene, and the remainder is unexplained. The sample records roughly 5,000 clones, approximately 68% of which are singletons. The biggest ten clones account for 8.8% of the sample. Sequencing input: pancreatic tumor tissue. Receptors originate from a human donor with pancreatic ductal adenocarcinoma.

The chain links TRBV28 to TRBJ1-2; TRBD1 matches 9 bases. Germline V gene lookup returns CDR1 MDHEN and CDR2 SYDVKM. The CDR3 contains 15 residues. V shed 5 bases and J 8 bases; nucleotides not matched to a gene: 12. The chain's CDR3 is CASSPPGTGIGGYTF. The CDR3 region has the DNA TGTGCCAGCAGTCCACCTGGGACAGGGATAGGCGGCTACACCTTC.

V gene TRBV11-3 combines with J gene TRBJ2-1, with 10 positions matching TRBD2. This CDR3 region has 17 residues. With V trimmed by 5 bases and J by 3 bases, 10 bases remained unmatched. CDR1 SGHNT and CDR2 YENEEA come from the germline V gene. CDR3 DNA: TGTGCCAGCAGCCTAAGGAGGGCTAGCGGGGGCTACAATGAGCAGTTCTTC. The encoded protein is CASSLRRASGGYNEQFF.

This chain uses TRBV7-9 with TRBJ2-1; 11 positions agree with TRBD2. V lost 3 bases to trimming and J lost 1 base; unmatched junction nucleotides: 5. This CDR3 has 17 residues. The germline V gene encodes CDR1 SEHNR and CDR2 FQNEAQ (reference sequence). CDR3 sequence: CASSFRIAGGSYNEQFF. In DNA form, the CDR3 reads TGTGCCAGCAGCTTTAGAATAGCGGGGGGGTCCTACAATGAGCAGTTCTTC.

The chain links TRBV9 to TRBJ2-5; 12 bases match TRBD2. Germline values: CDR1 SGDLS, CDR2 YYNGEE. V shed 0 bases, J shed 5 bases, and the junction held 2 bases outside the gene matches. The CDR3 totals 15 residues. CDR3 coding DNA: TGTGCCAGCAGCGTAGCCGGGACTAGCGGGGAGACCCAGTACTTC. Encoded protein: CASSVAGTSGETQYF.

The chain combines TRBV4-1 with TRBJ2-2, with 9 bases identical to TRBD1. Germline CDR1 MGHRA, CDR2 YSYEKL. The CDR3 spans 16 residues. V lost 5 bases and J lost 4; bases outside the gene matches: 8. CDR3 sequence (DNA): TGCGCCAGCAGCTCAAGACAGGGGGAGAGCACCGGGGAGCTGTTTTTT. Its translation: CASSSRQGESTGELFF.

The J gene is TRBJ2-1, the V gene TRBV7-9; D gene unclear. Germline CDR1 and CDR2: SEHNR and FQNEAQ (reference sequence). Deletions cut 5 bases from V and 4 bases from J, with 15 bases between. The CDR3 extends over 15 amino acids. Here the CDR3 reads CASSHHLLSYNEQFF. CDR3 DNA sequence: TGTGCCAGCAGCCACCACTTACTGTCATACAATGAGCAGTTCTTC.

The J gene is TRBJ1-1, the V gene TRBV9; the match to TRBD1 covers 7 bases. CDR1 and CDR2 from the germline V gene are SGDLS and YYNGEE. V shed 3 bases, J shed 4 bases, and the junction held 9 bases outside the gene matches. This CDR3 spans 15 amino acids. CDR3 sequence reads: CASSAYRGAGTEAFF. The CDR3 DNA follows: TGTGCCAGCAGCGCCTACAGGGGCGCCGGCACTGAAGCTTTCTTT.

This chain joins TRBV11-3 and TRBJ1-1; 9 bases are shared with TRBD1. Germline V gene data show CDR1 as SGHNT and CDR2 as YENEEA. CDR3 length equals 19 residues. The V gene end was trimmed by 5 bases and the J gene end by 0 bases; junction bases not matched to a gene: 16. CDR3 region: CASSPPGGDRERVNTEAFF. CDR3 bases: TGTGCCAGCAGCCCCCCGGGGGGGGACAGGGAGAGGGTGAACACTGAAGCTTTCTTT. The variable domain in full, completed from reference TRBV11-3 and TRBJ1-1, reads EAGVVQSPRYKIIEKKQPVAFWCNPISGHNTLYWYLQNLGQGPELLIRYENEEAVDDSQLPKDRFSAERLKGVDSTLKIQPAELGDSAVYLCASSPPGGDRERVNTEAFFGQGTRLTVV.

The rearrangement uses TRBV29-1 and TRBJ1-6; 7 bases align to TRBD1. This CDR3 contains 13 residues. Germline trimming cut 6 bases from V and 4 bases from J; bases unmatched to any gene: 3. Germline V gene lookup returns CDR1 SQVTM and CDR2 ANQGSEA. DNA for the CDR3: TGCAGCGTCCGGGACAGATATAATTCACCCCTCCACTTT. This translates into CSVRDRYNSPLHF.

This rearrangement joins TRBV4-2 to TRBJ2-2; the D is unclear. Trimming shortened V by 0 bases and J by 2 bases, and 10 bases separated the two germline ends. The germline CDR1 and CDR2 sequences are LGHNA and YNFKEQ. The CDR3 consists of 16 residues. The DNA for the CDR3 is TGTGCCAGCAGCCAAGAACCAAGACACAACACCGGGGAGCTGTTTTTT. It translates to CASSQEPRHNTGELFF.

The table lists this clone with a count of one. The rearrangement uses TRBV5-6 and TRBJ1-1; D unresolved. This CDR3 contains 14 residues. Trimming left V 0 bases short and J 5 bases short, with 11 bases between. Germline CDR1 and CDR2: SGHDT and YYEEEE. The CDR3 here is CASSLVRGGTEAFF. In DNA form, the CDR3 reads TGTGCCAGCAGCTTGGTCCGGGGAGGAACTGAAGCTTTCTTT.

This chain joins TRBV5-1 and TRBJ1-1; 7 bases are shared with TRBD1. V shed 0 bases, J shed 8 bases, and the junction held 4 bases outside the gene matches. The CDR3 is 13 amino acids. Germline V gives CDR1 SGHRS, CDR2 YFSETQ. CDR3 sequence: CASSLGWTGEAFF. CDR3 in DNA: TGCGCCAGCAGCTTGGGATGGACAGGCGAAGCTTTCTTT.